The clone carrying this TCR beta chain was seen a few times. Antigen specificity is unknown. This PCR relied on a set of 60 Vbeta primers and 13 Jbeta primers. The data were produced by immunoSEQ multiplex PCR, yet TCRdb's version contains in-frame clones alone and is incomplete. The sample shows approximately 130,000 clones, roughly 78% of them seen only once. The sample originates from a study of cytomegalovirus exposure and HLA in healthy donors. The CDR3 spans 16 residues. V shed 0 bases and J 5 bases; nucleotides not matched to a gene: 6. CDR1 and CDR2 from the germline V gene are LGHNA and YSLEER. Study findings and constraints: Accurate predictions that matched the HLA-A and HLA-B alleles of most subjects were reportedly made from TCR beta sequences. TCR beta V segments were, for the most part, productive about 90% or about 30% of the time in an earlier analysis. The study designated roughly 150 TCR beta chains cytomegalovirus-associated.

This chain joins TRBV4-3 and TRBJ2-5; 10 nucleotides align to TRBD2. The sequencing input was PBMCs. The source is a woman in her forties in good health and CMV-seronegative. For the CDR3, the DNA is TGCGCCAGCAGCCAAGAGGGGACTAGCGCTTGGGAGACCCAGTACTTC. Translating it yields CASSQEGTSAWETQYF.